This T cell receptor (beta chain) was observed in a study of blood T cell repertoires in COVID-19. Each participant's cohort was designated according to participant-reported clinical history. Resolution of symptoms, clearance, or two negative PCRs was present in recovered Cohort 3 donors. Data came from immunoSEQ multiplex PCR; TCRdb stores just in-frame clones and leaves some out. The table shows 230,000 or so clones, with approximately 84% occurring only once. At least ten counts were recorded for this clone. CDR1 is SGHRS, CDR2 YFSETQ, per germline. This CDR3 is 14 amino acids long. The ends lost 3 bases at V and 8 bases at J; junction bases unmatched: 8.

The receptor was isolated from a man aged 50-60 years who had recovered from COVID-19. The specimen sequenced was PBMCs or T cells enriched from blood (not recorded which). The V gene is TRBV5-1, the J gene TRBJ1-5; 7 bases align to TRBD1. This chain's CDR3 is CASSWDSFQEPQHF. Here the CDR3 DNA reads TGCGCCAGCAGCTGGGACAGCTTTCAAGAGCCCCAGCATTTT.